This TCR beta chain is from a study of PD-L1 blockade in urothelial cancer. Study context: T cell content in blood samples showed a median of about 140,000.

Deletions cut 1 base from V and 7 bases from J, with 14 bases between. The CDR3 sequence is 14 residues long. Germline CDR1 and CDR2: SGHTA and FQGNSA. A note on this clone: Its antigen is undetermined.

The method was immunoSEQ multiplex PCR; TCRdb's version includes in-frame clones alone and lacks a portion of them. The sample contains about 85,000 clones, more than 70% of which appear only once. As to time point: pretreatment peripheral blood. Study outcomes and limitations: Patients with durable benefit had greater blood expansion of tumor-associated TCR clones 3 weeks into treatment.

This TCR derives from a man between 60 and 70 years old with urothelial cancer. The genes are TRBV7-2 and TRBJ2-7, with D uncertain. The sample in question was PBMCs, obtained around atezolizumab (anti-PD-L1) treatment. CDR3 bases: TGTGCCAGCAGCTTAGTGGTCTCTCGAGGTGAGCAGTACTTC. Translating gives CASSLVVSRGEQYF.